These 23 T cell receptor beta chains were sequenced from one sample in a study of cytomegalovirus exposure and HLA in healthy donors. With 60 Vbeta and 13 Jbeta primers, the PCR was carried out. Libraries were prepared by immunoSEQ multiplex PCR; TCRdb keeps only in-frame clonotypes and omits some of them. Among roughly 110,000 clones listed, more than 60% were seen once. Sequencing was done on a sample of PBMCs. The origin of the receptors is a man aged 55 to 70 in good health and CMV-seronegative.

The chain links TRBV11-2 to TRBJ2-5; D is unclear. The V and J ends lost 2 bases and 6 bases respectively, with 7 bases between them. CDR1 and CDR2 (germline): SGHAT, FQNNGV. This CDR3 comprises 12 residues. DNA of the CDR3: TGTGCCAGCAGCTTATCCCTCCAGACCCAGTACTTC. Its translation is CASSLSLQTQYF.

This chain joins TRBV30 and TRBJ2-7; TRBD1 agrees at 9 bases. The CDR3 consists of 14 residues. J lost 0 bases, V lost 3 bases, and 3 bases had no gene match. CDR1 and CDR2 (germline): GTSNPN, SVGIG (reference sequence). The CDR3 nucleotides are TGTGCCTGGAGCCGGGACAGGGACTCCTACGAGCAGTACTTC. This sequence encodes CAWSRDRDSYEQYF.

The genes are TRBV5-6 and TRBJ2-7, with D maybe TRBD2 (5 bases). In germline, CDR1 is SGHDT, CDR2 YYEEEE. This CDR3 has 14 residues. Trimming shortened V by 4 bases and J by 0 bases, and 11 bases separated the two germline ends. The CDR3 bases are TGTGCCAGCAGCGCCCGGGAACGCTCCTACGAGCAGTACGTC. Amino acids: CASSARERSYEQYV.

The chain recombines TRBV5-1 with TRBJ1-4, with 9 nucleotides matching TRBD1. There are 16 residues in the CDR3. Germline trimming cut 0 bases from V and 3 bases from J; bases unmatched to any gene: 3. The germline gives CDR1 SGHRS, CDR2 YFSETQ. The CDR3, as DNA: TGCGCCAGCAGCTTGGAAGGGGACAGGGCTAATGAAAAACTGTTTTTT. This codes for CASSLEGDRANEKLFF.

The genes are TRBV5-8 and TRBJ2-1; no firm D call. Germline V gene data show CDR1 as SGHTS and CDR2 as YDEGEE. CDR3 size: 13 residues. V was shortened by 0 bases and J by 6 bases, with 7 bases between the two germline ends. DNA of the CDR3: TGTGCCAGCAGCTTGGGACGAGGCAATGAGCAGTTCTTC. The encoded protein is CASSLGRGNEQFF.

The chain links TRBV9 to TRBJ1-2, with 8 bases identical to TRBD1. This CDR3 is built from 14 residues. J was trimmed by 4 bases and V by 3 bases; bases with no gene match: 5. Per germline, CDR1 SGDLS and CDR2 YYNGEE. The CDR3 coding sequence is TGTGCCAGCAGCGATAGGACAGGGAGCTATGGCTACACCTTC. Protein sequence: CASSDRTGSYGYTF.

This clone was picked up one time. J is TRBJ2-5 and V is TRBV27; D call uncertain. V was shortened by 0 bases and J by 0 bases, with 11 bases between the two germline ends. The length of the CDR3 is 16 residues. CDR1 and CDR2 from the germline V gene are MNHEY and SMNVEV (reference sequence). CDR3 sequence reads: CASSLSWQSNQETQYF. The CDR3 nucleotides are TGTGCCAGCAGTTTATCCTGGCAGTCAAACCAAGAGACCCAGTACTTC.

In its sample, this clone was seen a few times. The V call is TRBV5-8, the J call TRBJ1-5; tentatively, D is TRBD1 (6 bases). CDR3 length equals 14 residues. Trimming removed 2 bases from V and 10 bases from J, with 16 bases in between. Germline-derived CDR1 and CDR2 are SGHTS and YDEGEE. The CDR3 bases are TGTGCCAGCAGCTTCGCCTCGGGGGGACAACCCCAGCATTTT. Amino acids: CASSFASGGQPQHF.

Written as DNA, the CDR3 is TGTGCAAGTCGCCCCTGCCGGGGGGGGCTAGGGAGCTCCTATAATTCACCCCTCCACTTT. As protein: CASRPCRGGLGSSYNSPLHF. The rearrangement links TRBV12-2 to TRBJ1-6. TRBV12-2 is classified as a pseudogene. This CDR3 has 20 amino acids.

CDR3 DNA sequence: TGTGCCAGCAGTTTCTTGGGGCAGCAAGAGACCCAGTACTTC. It encodes CASSFLGQQETQYF. The V gene is TRBV27, the J gene TRBJ2-5; D perhaps matches TRBD1 (5 bases). This CDR3 contains 14 residues. Trimming left V 3 bases short and J 2 bases short, with 10 bases between. Germline CDR1 MNHEY, CDR2 SMNVEV (reference sequence).

This clone occurred a few times. The rearrangement uses TRBV5-1 and TRBJ1-5; D is uncertain. The V end was cut by 1 base, the J end by 5 bases, with 10 bases between. Germline CDR1 SGHRS, CDR2 YFSETQ. The CDR3 consists of 14 residues. CDR3 residues: CASSLSGRDQPQHF. Here the CDR3 DNA reads TGCGCCAGCAGCTTGTCGGGGAGAGATCAGCCCCAGCATTTT.

The rearrangement links TRBV4-3 to TRBJ1-1; possibly TRBD1 for D (5 bases). V was pared by 0 bases and J by 1 base, with 27 bases between. Per the germline V gene, CDR1 is LGHNA and CDR2 is YSLEER. CDR3 size: 21 residues. CDR3 amino acids: CASSQDLPASLVRGPNTEAFF. Written as DNA, the CDR3 is TGCGCCAGCAGCCAAGATCTTCCGGCCTCTCTGGTGCGGGGCCCGAACACTGAAGCTTTCTTT.

The gene calls are TRBV5-6 and TRBJ2-1; TRBD1 matches at 9 bases. Germline V gene sequence: CDR1 SGHDT, CDR2 YYEEEE. This CDR3 is 17 amino acids long. The J segment lost 2 bases and the V segment lost 1 base, leaving 7 bases of the junction unmatched. The CDR3 spells CASSLLSRTGAYNEQFF. Written as DNA, the CDR3 is TGTGCCAGCAGCTTGCTCTCCCGGACAGGGGCCTACAATGAGCAGTTCTTC.

The chain employs TRBV18 and TRBJ2-7; D remains ambiguous. The V and J ends lost 6 bases and 5 bases respectively, with 14 bases between them. Germline CDR1 is KGHSH and CDR2 is LQKENI. The CDR3 has 13 residues. CDR3 in amino acids: CASSLGSADEQYV. The DNA for the CDR3 is TGTGCCAGCTCGCTAGGTTCTGCAGACGAGCAGTACGTC.

The chain couples TRBV7-9 to TRBJ1-4, with D unresolved. Germline CDR1 is SEHNR and CDR2 is FQNEAQ (reference sequence). V was shortened by 5 bases and J by 6 bases, with 10 bases between the two germline ends. The CDR3 length is 13 residues. As DNA, the CDR3 is TGTGCCAGCAGCCCCGGGAGAGATGAAAAACTGTTTTTT. Residues: CASSPGRDEKLFF.

The chain recombines TRBV6-1 with TRBJ1-2; D is unresolved. Trimming took off 8 bases at V and 3 bases at J, with 13 bases between the two ends. The CDR3 is 13 residues long. Germline V gene data show CDR1 as MNHNS and CDR2 as SASEGT. The CDR3 region is CASQVAGYYGYTF. As DNA, the CDR3 is TGTGCCAGCCAGGTGGCGGGGTACTATGGCTACACCTTC.

The chain carries TRBV7-9 and TRBJ2-1, with 7 bases identical to TRBD1. The CDR3 runs 15 residues. The V and J ends lost 4 bases and 4 bases, in that order; junction bases with no gene match: 7. Germline values: CDR1 SEHNR, CDR2 FQNEAQ (reference sequence). This chain's CDR3 is CASSSRGLEYNEQFF. The DNA for the CDR3 is TGTGCCAGCAGCTCCAGGGGGTTGGAGTACAATGAGCAGTTCTTC. The whole variable domain, filled in from reference TRBV7-9 and TRBJ2-1, reads DTGVSQNPRHKITKRGQNVTFRCDPISEHNRLYWYRQTLGQGPEFLTYFQNEAQLEKSRLLSDRFSAERPKGSFSTLEIQRTEQGDSAMYLCASSSRGLEYNEQFFGPGTRLTVL.

The sample holds a few counts of this clone. The chain carries TRBV19 and TRBJ2-1; no definite D call. CDR1 and CDR2 from the germline V gene are LNHDA and SQIVND (reference sequence). Deletions cut 3 bases from V and 5 bases from J, with 8 bases between. The CDR3 is made up of 13 amino acids. The CDR3 DNA follows: TGTGCCAGTAGTATGGGCCGAAACAATGAGCAGTTCTTC. Translating gives CASSMGRNNEQFF.

This clone was detected only once. The rearrangement joins TRBV14 to TRBJ1-6; D is uncertain. Germline CDR1 SGHDN, CDR2 FVKESK. The CDR3 has 16 residues. V lost 1 base to trimming and J lost 7 bases, with 14 bases between them. Here the CDR3 reads CASSQGGLAGNSPLHF. CDR3 in DNA: TGTGCCAGCAGCCAAGGAGGTTTGGCGGGCAATTCACCCCTCCACTTT.

This clone was counted a single time. The chain carries TRBV4-1 and TRBJ2-1; no reliable D call. Trimming pared 5 bases from V and 4 bases from J, leaving 12 bases between. The germline gives CDR1 MGHRA, CDR2 YSYEKL. This CDR3 spans 14 amino acids. In DNA form, the CDR3 reads TGCGCCAGCAGCTTAAACTCTGGTTACAATGAGCAGTTCTTC. This translates into CASSLNSGYNEQFF.

The chain is built from TRBV29-1 and TRBJ2-5, with 9 bases lining up with TRBD2. V lost 4 bases and J lost 1; bases outside the gene matches: 7. The CDR3 is made up of 15 amino acids. Germline assignment: CDR1 SQVTM and CDR2 ANQGSEA. This chain's CDR3 is CSVGFLAGSQETQYF. As DNA, the CDR3 is TGCAGCGTTGGTTTCCTAGCGGGGTCCCAAGAGACCCAGTACTTC.

The chain has TRBV5-1 and TRBJ1-6, with 7 bases that match TRBD1. Unmatched junction bases numbered 5, after V lost 7 bases and J lost 7 bases. The germline V gene has CDR1 SGHRS and CDR2 YFSETQ. The CDR3 is made up of 13 amino acids. The CDR3 nucleotides read TGCGCCAGCTGGGACAGCACCAATTCACCCCTCCACTTT. Translated: CASWDSTNSPLHF.

This clone is a singleton in its sample. This chain joins TRBV5-1 and TRBJ2-5; TRBD1 agrees at 11 bases. Trimming cost V 2 bases and J 5 bases; bases outside gene matches: 8. This CDR3 contains 16 residues. The germline gives CDR1 SGHRS, CDR2 YFSETQ. The CDR3, as DNA: TGCGCCAGCAGCTTAGGACAGGGGGCGGACAGGGAGACCCAGTACTTC. Its protein product is CASSLGQGADRETQYF.